This entry lists 25 T cell receptor beta chains sequenced from one sample in a study of blood T cell repertoires in COVID-19. Produced via immunoSEQ multiplex PCR; TCRdb's table is partial and in-frame only. The data contain 65,000 to 90,000 clones, 83% of them singletons. Sequencing was done on a sample of peripheral blood. These receptor sequences come from a woman at least 80 years old with acute or convalescent COVID-19.

The V and J genes are TRBV6-1 and TRBJ2-2; D gene unclear. CDR1 is MNHNS, CDR2 SASEGT, per germline. This CDR3 contains 16 residues. V was trimmed by 0 bases and J by 4 bases, leaving 12 bases between them. The CDR3 nucleotides are TGTGCCAGCAGTGAAGCGTTGGGCTTCGGCACCGGGGAGCTGTTTTTT. Protein: CASSEALGFGTGELFF.

The CDR3 sequence is CASSQAFGRPGFTYEQYF. DNA for the CDR3: TGTGCCAGCAGCCAAGCCTTCGGGAGGCCCGGGTTTACCTACGAGCAGTACTTC. The V gene is TRBV3-1 (or the pseudogene TRBV3-2), the J gene TRBJ2-7; 7 bases are shared with TRBD2. CDR3 length: 18 amino acids. V shed 1 base, J shed 2 bases, and the junction held 14 bases outside the gene matches. Germline lookup yields CDR1 LGHDT and CDR2 YNNKEL (reference sequence).

The chain has TRBV18 and TRBJ2-3; 12 nucleotides align to TRBD2. Unmatched junction bases numbered 11, after V lost 4 bases and J lost 3 bases. CDR3 length: 18 amino acids. The V gene's germline CDR1 is KGHSH and CDR2 LQKENI. The CDR3 DNA is TGTGCCAGCTCACGACGACTAGCGGGAGAGTCGGGGACAGATACGCAGTATTTT. Protein sequence: CASSRRLAGESGTDTQYF.

The count of this clone is one. The chain uses TRBV15 and TRBJ2-5, with D perhaps TRBD2 (6 bases). Germline V gene lookup returns CDR1 LNHNV and CDR2 YYDKDF (reference sequence). This CDR3 contains 14 residues. V lost 6 bases and J lost 2, with 13 bases in between. The CDR3 spells CATRRGGAQETQYF. CDR3 bases: TGTGCCACCAGACGGGGCGGGGCACAAGAGACCCAGTACTTC.

The gene calls are TRBV5-1 and TRBJ2-2; TRBD1 matches at 7 bases. Trimming at V came to 8 bases and at J to 2 bases, leaving 6 bases not matched to a gene. The CDR3 length is 14 residues. The germline V gene encodes CDR1 SGHRS and CDR2 YFSETQ. CDR3 sequence (DNA): TGCGCCAGTACCGGGACAGCCAACACCGGGGAGCTGTTTTTT. Translated: CASTGTANTGELFF.

V usage is TRBV24-1 and J usage is TRBJ2-7; D is perhaps TRBD1 (5 bases). V was trimmed by 9 bases and J by 9 bases, leaving 5 bases between them. The CDR3 runs to 8 residues. Per the germline V gene, CDR1 is KGHDR and CDR2 is SFDVKD. The CDR3 nucleotides are TGTGCCACCGGGGCGCAGTACTTC. Translation: CATGAQYF.

The chain joins TRBV7-9 to TRBJ1-1; D possibly corresponds to TRBD1 (5 bases). The length of the CDR3 is 16 residues. The germline V gene has CDR1 SEHNR and CDR2 FQNEAQ (reference sequence). Trimming pared 5 bases from V and 4 bases from J, leaving 20 bases between. DNA of the CDR3: TGTGCCAGCAGCCATCGGAGGGGTTTTGACTCCACTGAAGCTTTCTTT. Translated, it gives CASSHRRGFDSTEAFF.

This chain joins TRBV28 and TRBJ1-5; D possibly corresponds to TRBD1 (6 bases). Trimming took 3 bases from V and 4 from J, leaving 10 bases between them. Germline-derived CDR1 and CDR2 are MDHEN and SYDVKM. This CDR3 is built from 14 residues. This CDR3 is CASSLAQGNQPQHF. The DNA of the CDR3 is TGTGCCAGCAGTTTGGCCCAGGGGAATCAGCCCCAGCATTTT.

This clone was seen only once. The gene calls are TRBV7-8 and TRBJ2-3; D is undetermined. This CDR3 contains 16 residues. Trimming stripped 3 bases from V and 2 bases from J, with 15 bases between. Germline CDR1 is SGHVS and CDR2 is FQNEAQ. This CDR3 is CASSLSQVLVTDTQYF. The CDR3 DNA is TGTGCCAGCAGCTTGTCCCAGGTTTTGGTCACAGATACGCAGTATTTT.

This chain uses TRBV19 with TRBJ2-3; 12 bases fit TRBD1. The CDR3 covers 18 residues. CDR1 and CDR2 (germline): LNHDA, SQIVND (reference sequence). Trimming took 3 bases from V and 7 from J; bases not matched to a gene: 14. CDR3 DNA sequence: TGTGCCAGTAGTATTGGTCCGGGACAGGGGGCCCGGGGATATACGCAGTATTTT. Protein: CASSIGPGQGARGYTQYF.

CDR3 residues: CASSVAGGSLNEQFF. The DNA of the CDR3 is TGTGCCAGCAGCGTAGCTGGCGGGAGCTTGAATGAGCAGTTCTTC. The chain combines TRBV9 with TRBJ2-1; 7 nucleotides match TRBD2. The length of the CDR3 is 15 residues. CDR1 and CDR2 from the germline V gene are SGDLS and YYNGEE. V shed 0 bases and J 7 bases; nucleotides not matched to a gene: 7.

This clone occurred a few times. The chain combines TRBV7-9 with TRBJ2-2, with 10 bases fitting TRBD1. V trimming: 6 bases; J trimming: 3 bases; junction bases outside the gene matches: 10. Germline CDR1 SEHNR, CDR2 FQNEAQ (reference sequence). The CDR3 length is 17 residues. The CDR3 nucleotides read TGTGCCAGCAGGAGATTCGCCGGGACAGGGGACACCGGGGAGCTGTTTTTT. It specifies CASRRFAGTGDTGELFF.

The gene calls are TRBV2 and TRBJ1-1, with D maybe TRBD1 (6 bases). V was trimmed by 2 bases and J by 1 base, leaving 14 bases between them. This CDR3 is built from 16 residues. Germline V gene data show CDR1 as SNHLY and CDR2 as FYNNEI. CDR3 residues: CASSETGGRWNTEAFF. The CDR3 nucleotides are TGTGCCAGCAGTGAAACGGGGGGCAGGTGGAACACTGAAGCTTTCTTT. The complete variable domain, with remaining parts taken from reference TRBV2 and TRBJ1-1, reads EPEVTQTPSHQVTQMGQEVILRCVPISNHLYFYWYRQILGQKVEFLVSFYNNEISEKSEIFDDQFSVERPDGSNFTLKIRSTKLEDSAMYFCASSETGGRWNTEAFFGQGTRLTVV.

J is TRBJ2-3 and V is TRBV5-6; 7 bases align to TRBD2. Germline CDR1 is SGHDT and CDR2 is YYEEEE. The CDR3 has 16 residues. V lost 3 bases and J lost 6; bases outside the gene matches: 13. CDR3: CASSSGLPVGVDTQYF. The CDR3 DNA reads TGTGCCAGCAGCTCGGGACTACCCGTGGGAGTGGATACGCAGTATTTT.

The chain is built from TRBV2 and TRBJ1-1, with D hard to call. Germline CDR1 and CDR2: SNHLY and FYNNEI. Trimming pared 2 bases from V and 11 bases from J, leaving 15 bases between. This CDR3 spans 13 amino acids. The CDR3 nucleotides are TGTGCCAGCAGTGAAAGCCGGGGAGGTTCGGCTTTCTTT. Its translation is CASSESRGGSAFF.

The chain employs TRBV1 and TRBJ2-3; the D call in the table, TRBD1, was not verified against the DNA. TRBV1 is deemed a pseudogene. CDR3 length equals 18 residues. CDR3 sequence: CTSSPLREDRAFTDTQYF. DNA for the CDR3: TGCACCAGCAGCCCACTACGTGAGGACAGGGCTTTCACAGATACGCAGTATTTT.

This chain connects TRBV19 to TRBJ2-7; D is unresolved. Trimming cost V 6 bases and J 5 bases, with 8 bases left between them. The CDR3 has 11 amino acids. The germline V gene encodes CDR1 LNHDA and CDR2 SQIVND (reference sequence). CDR3 sequence reads: CASRRGHEQYF. The DNA for the CDR3 is TGTGCCAGTAGGCGAGGTCACGAGCAGTACTTC.

This chain uses TRBV6-5 with TRBJ2-1, with 8 bases that match TRBD2. V shed 2 bases and J 10 bases; nucleotides not matched to a gene: 4. This CDR3 has 13 residues. Germline CDR1 MNHEY, CDR2 SVGAGI. CDR3 coding DNA: TGTGCCAGCAGTTACAATAGCGGGATGGAGCAGTTCTTC. Translated, it gives CASSYNSGMEQFF.

This chain uses TRBV2 with TRBJ2-4, with 10 bases matching TRBD1. With V trimmed by 5 bases and J by 8 bases, 6 bases remained unmatched. The CDR3 sequence is 14 residues long. Germline CDR1 is SNHLY and CDR2 is FYNNEI. CDR3 nucleotides: TGTGCCAGCAGTTCGGACAGGGGGAGGGACATTCAGTACTTC. This gives the protein CASSSDRGRDIQYF.

V usage is TRBV24-1 and J usage is TRBJ2-3; TRBD2 matches at 13 bases. V gave up 3 bases and J gave up 6 bases; unmatched junction bases: 2. This CDR3 has 15 amino acids. Per the germline V gene, CDR1 is KGHDR and CDR2 is SFDVKD. For the CDR3, the DNA is TGTGCCACCAGTGATCGGACTAGCGGGAGTGATACGCAGTATTTT. Translated: CATSDRTSGSDTQYF.

The rearrangement joins TRBV6-2 or TRBV6-3 to TRBJ2-1; D ambiguous. With 4 bases removed from V and 4 bases from J, the gap between germline ends came to 14 bases. In germline, CDR1 is MNHEY, CDR2 SVGEGT. This CDR3 has 15 residues. The CDR3 loop is CASSFLANYYNEQFF. As DNA, the CDR3 is TGTGCCAGCAGTTTTTTAGCAAACTATTACAATGAGCAGTTCTTC.

The chain employs TRBV24-1 and TRBJ2-1; 7 nucleotides line up with TRBD2. The CDR3 is 16 residues long. CDR1 and CDR2 from the germline V gene are KGHDR and SFDVKD. Trimming cost V 3 bases and J 3 bases; bases outside gene matches: 7. The CDR3 DNA follows: TGTGCCACCAGTGATCCCGGGGCTAGCGGCTACAATGAGCAGTTCTTC. Its protein is CATSDPGASGYNEQFF.

V usage is TRBV5-6 and J usage is TRBJ1-3; no clear D. Trimming pared 1 base from V and 0 bases from J, leaving 5 bases between. The CDR3 extends over 14 amino acids. CDR1 and CDR2 (germline): SGHDT, YYEEEE. This chain's CDR3 is CASSLHGSGNTIYF. CDR3 coding DNA: TGTGCCAGCAGCTTGCACGGCTCTGGAAACACCATATATTTT. The full variable domain, completed using reference TRBV5-6 and TRBJ1-3, is DAGVTQSPTHLIKTRGQQVTLRCSPKSGHDTVSWYQQALGQGPQFIFQYYEEEERQRGNFPDRFSGHQFPNYSSELNVNALLLGDSALYLCASSLHGSGNTIYFGEGSWLTVV.

The chain uses TRBV5-1 and TRBJ1-6; D remains ambiguous. Trimming shortened V by 1 base and J by 7 bases, and 6 bases separated the two germline ends. CDR1 SGHRS and CDR2 YFSETQ come from the germline V gene. The CDR3 covers 13 residues. CDR3 nucleotides: TGCGCCAGCAGCTTGTCACAGAATTCACCCCTCCACTTT. Translating gives CASSLSQNSPLHF.

This clone was counted only a few times. The V gene is TRBV4-3, the J gene TRBJ2-1, with 15 bases matching TRBD2. CDR3 length: 19 residues. With 3 bases clipped from V and 6 bases from J, the junction kept 12 bases outside the gene matches. CDR1 and CDR2 (germline): LGHNA, YSLEER. As DNA, the CDR3 is TGCGCCAGCAGCCACGACGGACTAGCGGGAGGGGGAGAGCGCAATGAGCAGTTCTTC. It encodes CASSHDGLAGGGERNEQFF.